The present T cell receptor (beta chain) was sequenced within a study of PD-L1 blockade in urothelial cancer. On the study more broadly: At 3 weeks after treatment start (second dose) and again at 6 weeks, blood was analyzed.

The protocol was immunoSEQ multiplex PCR, while the TCRdb copy is restricted to in-frame clones and leaves out a portion. The table lists fewer than 50,000 clones, about 80% of them singletons. CDR1 is SQVTM, CDR2 ANQGSEA, per germline. This CDR3 region has 15 residues. V lost 5 bases, J lost 2 bases, and 9 bases stayed unmatched. Described time point: pretreatment peripheral blood. The material was PBMCs, obtained around atezolizumab (anti-PD-L1) treatment. The TCR comes from a man aged 65-85 years with urothelial cancer. This rearrangement joins TRBV29-1 to TRBJ2-5; 9 bases are shared with TRBD2. CDR3 residues: CSVRWTSETQETQYF. The CDR3 DNA reads TGCAGCGTTCGCTGGACTAGCGAGACTCAAGAGACCCAGTACTTC. The variable domain in full, completed from reference TRBV29-1 and TRBJ2-5, reads SAVISQKPSRDICQRGTSLTIQCQVDSQVTMMFWYRQQPGQSLTLIATANQGSEATYESGFVIDKFPISRPNLTFSTLTVSNMSPEDSSIYLCSVRWTSETQETQYFGPGTRLLVL.